Each of the 20 T cell receptor beta chains below was sequenced from the same sample in a study of cytomegalovirus exposure and HLA in healthy donors. PCR amplification relied on 60 Vbeta primers (plus 13 Jbeta primers). TCRdb keeps only in-frame clones here, not all; method: immunoSEQ multiplex PCR. The repertoire holds 100,000 to 150,000 clones, roughly 74% seen once, with approximately 7% in the top ten. Sequenced sample: PBMCs. These receptors came from a man aged 40-49 years in good health and CMV-seropositive.

This clone occurred once. V is TRBV27 and J is TRBJ1-6, with 7 bases identical to TRBD1. The CDR3 length is 14 residues. V dropped 5 bases and J dropped 6; count of bases not matched to a gene: 4. Germline V gene lookup returns CDR1 MNHEY and CDR2 SMNVEV (reference sequence). The CDR3 DNA follows: TGTGCCAGCAGTCCCCGGGACAGTAATTCACCCCTCCACTTT. This gives the protein CASSPRDSNSPLHF.

The gene calls are TRBV11-1 and TRBJ2-1, with 14 bases fitting TRBD2. V shed 7 bases, J shed 6 bases, and the junction held 5 bases outside the gene matches. The CDR3 is 15 amino acids. In germline, CDR1 is SGHAT, CDR2 FQDESV (reference sequence). Here the CDR3 reads CASTIGTSGSNEQFF. The CDR3 DNA sequence: TGTGCCAGCACTATCGGGACTAGCGGGAGCAATGAGCAGTTCTTC.

This clone has ten or more counts. The gene calls are TRBV6-4 and TRBJ1-1; D unresolved. Trimming stripped 5 bases from V and 4 bases from J, with 14 bases between. The CDR3 spans 14 residues. Per the germline V gene, CDR1 is MRHNA and CDR2 is SNTAGT. CDR3 loop: CASSPDTPATEAFF. The CDR3 bases are TGTGCCAGCAGTCCCGACACGCCCGCCACTGAAGCTTTCTTT.

This sequence joins TRBV13 and TRBJ1-1; 9 nucleotides align to TRBD1. Per germline, CDR1 PRHDT and CDR2 FYEKMQ (reference sequence). V gave up 3 bases and J gave up 5 bases; unmatched junction bases: 10. The CDR3 is 16 amino acids. The CDR3 region has the DNA TGTGCCAGCAGCTTCCTCCCGGGACAGGGAGGGACTGAAGCTTTCTTT. Its translation is CASSFLPGQGGTEAFF.

The chain uses TRBV7-8 and TRBJ1-6; tentative D call: TRBD1 (5 bases). Looked up from germline, CDR1 is SGHVS and CDR2 is FQNEAQ. Trimming left V 1 base short and J 11 bases short, with 18 bases between. This CDR3 is built from 16 residues. The CDR3 spells CASSLVGEGKSAPLHF. In nucleotides, the CDR3 is TGTGCCAGCAGCTTAGTAGGGGAGGGTAAATCGGCACCCCTCCACTTT.

The chain is built from TRBV5-1 and TRBJ2-1; 8 nucleotides match TRBD1. This CDR3 region has 16 residues. With V trimmed by 0 bases and J by 4 bases, 6 bases remained unmatched. Germline V gives CDR1 SGHRS, CDR2 YFSETQ. This CDR3 is CASSLDRGQVYNEQFF. As DNA, the CDR3 is TGCGCCAGCAGCTTGGATCGGGGACAGGTATACAATGAGCAGTTCTTC. The full variable domain, its missing parts supplied by reference TRBV5-1 and TRBJ2-1, is KAGVTQTPRYLIKTRGQQVTLSCSPISGHRSVSWYQQTPGQGLQFLFEYFSETQRNKGNFPGRFSGRQFSNSRSEMNVSTLELGDSALYLCASSLDRGQVYNEQFFGPGTRLTVL.

The chain joins TRBV5-1 to TRBJ2-1, with 8 bases matching TRBD1. The V segment lost 0 bases and the J segment 7 bases; nucleotides outside the gene matches: 6. The CDR3 runs to 15 residues. Germline-derived CDR1 and CDR2 are SGHRS and YFSETQ. CDR3 nucleotides: TGCGCCAGCAGCTTGGAAGGACAGGGACAAAATGAGCAGTTCTTC. Translated, it gives CASSLEGQGQNEQFF.

The chain combines TRBV5-1 with TRBJ1-2, with D perhaps TRBD1 (6 bases). V lost 0 bases and J lost 7, with 19 bases in between. The V gene's germline CDR1 is SGHRS and CDR2 YFSETQ. This CDR3 has 16 amino acids. In DNA form, the CDR3 reads TGCGCCAGCAGCTTGGCCCCGAATGTAGGGGGGGGTGGCTACACCTTC. This encodes CASSLAPNVGGGGYTF.

The J gene is TRBJ2-7, the V gene TRBV28; D might be TRBD1 (6 bases). The CDR3 is 16 amino acids. The V gene lost 1 base and the J gene lost 3 bases, with 16 bases spanning the gap. Per the germline V gene, CDR1 is MDHEN and CDR2 is SYDVKM. The CDR3 nucleotides read TGTGCCAGCAGTTTATCCACCCGTTCACAGGGCTACGAGCAGTACTTC. Amino acids: CASSLSTRSQGYEQYF.

Note on this clone: This CDR3 is also generated by other DNA sequences in the sample. The rearrangement links TRBV5-1 to TRBJ1-1; tentative D call: TRBD1 (5 bases). CDR1 is SGHRS, CDR2 YFSETQ, per germline. There are 14 residues in the CDR3. The ends were cut back, 0 bases at V and 5 bases at J, with 11 bases in the middle. CDR3 sequence (DNA): TGCGCCAGCAGCTTGGAGCAGGGAAGGACTGAAGCTTTCTTT. Protein: CASSLEQGRTEAFF.

The chain recombines TRBV7-2 with TRBJ1-5; TRBD1 matches 7 bases. Germline-derived CDR1 and CDR2 are SGHTA and FQGNSA. The V gene end was trimmed by 3 bases and the J gene end by 4 bases; junction bases not matched to a gene: 6. CDR3 length: 15 residues. CDR3 in DNA: TGTGCCAGCAGCTTGGGACAGTCCCTAAATCAGCCCCAGCATTTT. Translation: CASSLGQSLNQPQHF.

The chain has TRBV5-6 and TRBJ2-3, with 9 bases aligning to TRBD1. The CDR3 runs to 16 residues. Germline V lookup: CDR1 SGHDT, CDR2 YYEEEE. V lost 4 bases, J lost 3 bases, and 9 bases stayed unmatched. For the CDR3, the DNA is TGTGCCAGCAGCCGTTGGGACAGGGTTCTAACAGATACGCAGTATTTT. Translating gives CASSRWDRVLTDTQYF.

The chain links TRBV18 to TRBJ1-3; the D gene is possibly TRBD1 (6 bases). The CDR3 sequence is 15 residues long. CDR1 is KGHSH, CDR2 LQKENI, per germline. Trimming cost V 4 bases and J 2 bases, with 12 bases left between them. Here the CDR3 DNA reads TGTGCCAGCTCACAACAGGGATTGGCTGGAAACACCATATATTTT. It specifies CASSQQGLAGNTIYF.

This clone was seen a few times. The chain employs TRBV7-7 and TRBJ1-1; TRBD1 matches 7 bases. This CDR3 spans 13 amino acids. The germline gives CDR1 SSHAT, CDR2 FNYEAQ (reference sequence). With 1 base clipped from V and 4 bases from J, the junction kept 0 bases outside the gene matches. CDR3 region: CASSLGQGTEAFF. CDR3 DNA sequence: TGTGCCAGCAGCTTAGGACAGGGCACTGAAGCTTTCTTT.

This chain connects TRBV4-1 to TRBJ1-2; D unresolved. The CDR3 spans 17 residues. In germline, CDR1 is MGHRA, CDR2 YSYEKL. Trimming removed 0 bases at V and 5 bases at J, with 19 bases between. CDR3 loop: CASSQERLQAFLYGYTF. The CDR3, as DNA: TGCGCCAGCAGCCAAGAAAGACTACAAGCTTTCTTGTATGGCTACACCTTC.

The genes are TRBV18 and TRBJ2-1; 8 bases map to TRBD1. There are 15 residues in the CDR3. V lost 3 bases to trimming and J lost 0 bases; unmatched junction nucleotides: 1. CDR1 KGHSH and CDR2 LQKENI come from the germline V gene. CDR3 residues: CASSPTGDSYNEQFF. The DNA for the CDR3 is TGTGCCAGCTCACCGACAGGGGACTCCTACAATGAGCAGTTCTTC.

This clone showed up just once. This rearrangement joins TRBV7-8 to TRBJ2-1; D possibly corresponds to TRBD2 (6 bases). Trimming took off 0 bases at V and 5 bases at J, with 11 bases between the two ends. This CDR3 region has 15 residues. The V gene's germline CDR1 is SGHVS and CDR2 FQNEAQ. In nucleotides, the CDR3 is TGTGCCAGCAGCTTAGCGGGGAGGAAGGACAATGAGCAGTTCTTC. Translating it yields CASSLAGRKDNEQFF. The whole variable domain, remainder taken from reference TRBV7-8 and TRBJ2-1, is GAGVSQSPRYKVAKRGQDVALRCDPISGHVSLFWYQQALGQGPEFLTYFQNEAQLDKSGLPSDRFFAERPEGSVSTLKIQRTQQEDSAVYLCASSLAGRKDNEQFFGPGTRLTVL.

The CDR3, as DNA: TGTGCCAGCACCGTTAGCGCGGACAGGGTGGGCTATGGCTACACCTTC. As protein: CASTVSADRVGYGYTF. V usage is TRBV28 and J usage is TRBJ1-2; 8 bases are a match to TRBD1. The CDR3 length is 16 residues. V trimming: 7 bases; J trimming: 4 bases; junction bases outside the gene matches: 14. CDR1 and CDR2 from the germline V gene are MDHEN and SYDVKM.

The genes are TRBV5-1 and TRBJ2-5; D is perhaps TRBD1 (6 bases). V was shortened by 1 base and J by 4 bases, with 17 bases between the two germline ends. Germline CDR1 and CDR2: SGHRS and YFSETQ. This CDR3 region has 16 residues. CDR3 nucleotide sequence: TGCGCCAGCAGCTTGATTGTCCAGGGGATGGGAGAGACCCAGTACTTC. Its protein is CASSLIVQGMGETQYF.

Turning to this clone: Sequence at one end of the junction differs from germline and may be a read error. The chain links TRBV7-9 to TRBJ2-1; D possibly corresponds to TRBD2 (5 bases). The germline V gene encodes CDR1 SEHNR and CDR2 FQNEAQ (reference sequence). The CDR3 runs to 13 residues. This chain's CDR3 is CSSSVSRGNEQFF. The CDR3 nucleotides read TGTTCCAGCAGCGTAAGTCGGGGAAATGAGCAGTTCTTC.